This T cell receptor (beta chain) came from a study of cytomegalovirus exposure and HLA in healthy donors. Here immunoSEQ multiplex PCR was the method, and the copy in TCRdb shows in-frame clones only, minus some. This repertoire shows 250,000 to 300,000 clones, around 90% found once; its top ten account for 0.37%. The V gene's germline CDR1 is SNHLY and CDR2 FYNNEI. V lost 7 bases to trimming and J lost 6 bases; unmatched junction nucleotides: 2. The length of the CDR3 is 13 residues. This TCR was recovered from a woman aged 18-29 years in good health and CMV-seronegative. The chain employs TRBV2 and TRBJ1-5; TRBD1 aligns across 11 bases. Sequenced input: PBMCs. CDR3 nucleotides: TGTGCCAGCACCGGGACAGGGGGTCAGCCCCAGCATTTT. This codes for CASTGTGGQPQHF.